The 17 T cell receptor beta chains below all came from one sample that was sequenced in a study of a mutant IDH1 vaccine in newly diagnosed glioma. Regarding time point: week 5, during vaccination. Mutant IDH1 20-mer peptide, at 300 ug, made up each vaccine dose, with topical imiquimod. No antigen has been assigned to these receptors. TCRdb's copy holds only in-frame clones and misses some; the assay was immunoSEQ multiplex PCR. The sample has around 29,000 clones, approximately 90% seen once. This specimen consisted of peripheral blood mononuclear cells (PBMCs), obtained from a glioma patient whose treatment included an IDH1 peptide vaccine. The receptor set was obtained from a woman between 35 and 50 years old with glioma. Some clones in this sample may be carry-over from other donors' samples.

The rearrangement joins TRBV21-1 to TRBJ1-1; TRBD1, the table's D call, lacks a check against the DNA. TRBV21-1 corresponds to a pseudogene. The CDR3 is 12 residues long. For the CDR3, the DNA is TGTGCCAGCATGGGTCCACAGCCTGAAGCTTTCTTT. Amino acid sequence: CASMGPQPEAFF.

This sequence joins TRBV7-6 and TRBJ2-6; the D is unclear. The CDR3 extends over 15 amino acids. Trimming cost V 2 bases and J 0 bases, with 5 bases left between them. In germline, CDR1 is SGHVS, CDR2 FNYEAQ. Here the CDR3 reads CASSLIFSGANVLTF. The CDR3 nucleotides read TGTGCCAGCAGCTTAATCTTCTCTGGGGCCAACGTCCTGACTTTC.

The gene calls are TRBV10-3 and TRBJ2-2; perhaps TRBD2 as D (6 bases). This CDR3 contains 13 residues. CDR1 ENHRY and CDR2 SYGVKD come from the germline V gene. Trimming shortened V by 7 bases and J by 3 bases, and 9 bases separated the two germline ends. The CDR3 DNA reads TGTGCCATCATATCGGGGGACACCGGGGAGCTGTTTTTT. The encoded protein is CAIISGDTGELFF.

CDR3 sequence (DNA): TGTGCCAGCAGCTCTAGGGCCCCTCCGAGGGGTCAGCCCCAGCATTTT. Protein: CASSSRAPPRGQPQHF. The chain couples TRBV7-2 to TRBJ1-5; the D gene is possibly TRBD1 (5 bases). Per the germline V gene, CDR1 is SGHTA and CDR2 is FQGNSA. V was cut by 4 bases and J by 6 bases, with 19 bases left in between. The CDR3 spans 16 residues.

J is TRBJ2-7 and V is TRBV7-3, with D hard to call. The CDR3 runs 9 residues. Germline CDR1 reads SGHTA; CDR2 reads FQGTGA. DNA for the CDR3: TGTGCCAGCAGCTTGCCATTTGAGGTC. Translation gives CASSLPFEV.

This chain uses TRBV7-8 with TRBJ2-5, with 7 nucleotides matching TRBD2. The length of the CDR3 is 18 residues. V lost 5 bases to trimming and J lost 1 base; unmatched junction nucleotides: 16. Germline CDR1 is SGHVS and CDR2 is FQNEAQ. CDR3 amino acids: CASSAMGLRERGQETQYF. CDR3 sequence (DNA): TGTGCCAGCAGCGCAATGGGGTTGAGGGAGCGGGGCCAAGAGACCCAGTACTTC. Complete variable domain (other parts from reference TRBV7-8 and TRBJ2-5): GAGVSQSPRYKVAKRGQDVALRCDPISGHVSLFWYQQALGQGPEFLTYFQNEAQLDKSGLPSDRFFAERPEGSVSTLKIQRTQQEDSAVYLCASSAMGLRERGQETQYFGPGTRLLVL.

This rearrangement joins TRBV4-3 to TRBJ2-7; tentative D call: TRBD1 (5 bases). The germline gives CDR1 LGHNA, CDR2 YSLEER. The V and J ends lost 4 bases and 0 bases respectively, with 13 bases between them. This CDR3 comprises 15 residues. CDR3 DNA: TGCGCCAGCAGCCCGCAGTTCACAGGCTCCTACGAGCAGTACTTC. Translating it yields CASSPQFTGSYEQYF.

V gene TRBV25-1 combines with J gene TRBJ1-2; 8 bases align to TRBD1. V shed 10 bases and J 2 bases; nucleotides not matched to a gene: 3. Per germline, CDR1 MGHDK and CDR2 SYGVNS. This CDR3 spans 12 amino acids. CDR3 loop: CATRTGNYGYTF. Written as DNA, the CDR3 is TGTGCCACCCGGACAGGGAACTATGGCTACACCTTC.

This clone was recorded only once. The J gene is TRBJ2-5, the V gene TRBV7-9; D call uncertain. Germline values: CDR1 SEHNR, CDR2 FQNEAQ (reference sequence). V gave up 0 bases and J gave up 5 bases, with 4 bases separating them. The CDR3 runs 12 residues. CDR3: CASSLALETQYF. CDR3 DNA: TGTGCCAGCAGCTTAGCGCTGGAGACCCAGTACTTC.

The rearrangement links TRBV4-3 to TRBJ2-7, with TRBD2 identical over 10 bases. The CDR3 consists of 16 residues. CDR1 is LGHNA, CDR2 YSLEER, per germline. The V segment lost 0 bases and the J segment 4 bases; nucleotides outside the gene matches: 6. The CDR3 bases are TGCGCCAGCAGCCAAGATGAGGGTAGCGGGGGGTACGAGCAGTACTTC. Protein: CASSQDEGSGGYEQYF.

This chain links TRBV2 with TRBJ2-7, with D maybe TRBD1 (6 bases). This CDR3 has 14 residues. V lost 8 bases and J 4 bases, leaving 18 bases between the germline ends. CDR1 is SNHLY and CDR2 is FYNNEI in the germline V gene. In DNA, the CDR3 is TGTGCCAGCGCTGGGGGTCTTAGGGGGTACGAGCAGTACTTC. It codes for CASAGGLRGYEQYF.

The chain carries TRBV4-3 and TRBJ2-1; D uncertain. Trimming left V 1 base short and J 10 bases short, with 8 bases between. The germline gives CDR1 LGHNA, CDR2 YSLEER. The CDR3 extends over 12 amino acids. In DNA, the CDR3 is TGCGCCAGCAGCCAAGGTAGAGAAGAGCAGTTCTTC. Its protein product is CASSQGREEQFF.

The chain has TRBV6-5 and TRBJ2-7, with D unclear. The CDR3 sequence is 12 residues long. V was clipped by 8 bases and J by 2 bases, with 10 bases between them. The germline gives CDR1 MNHEY, CDR2 SVGAGI. CDR3 nucleotides: TGTGCCAGCGGGCCCCCCACCTACGAGCAGTACTTC. Its translation is CASGPPTYEQYF.

This clone was found once. V is TRBV15 and J is TRBJ2-3; weak D call: TRBD2 (6 bases). The CDR3 is 15 amino acids. Germline values: CDR1 LNHNV, CDR2 YYDKDF (reference sequence). V dropped 6 bases and J dropped 4 bases, with 17 bases sitting between them. CDR3 nucleotides: TGTGCCACCAGAAAGACCCTTGGAGGGCCAGATACGCAGTATTTT. It yields the protein CATRKTLGGPDTQYF.

The chain combines TRBV28 with TRBJ1-3; perhaps TRBD1 as D (6 bases). The CDR3 consists of 15 residues. CDR1 is MDHEN, CDR2 SYDVKM, per germline. The V end was cut by 6 bases, the J end by 3 bases, with 15 bases between. Here the CDR3 reads CASRGIRGGGNTIYF. As DNA, the CDR3 is TGTGCCAGCAGGGGGATCAGGGGAGGTGGAAACACCATATATTTT.

This clone was seen just once. V is TRBV15 and J is TRBJ1-4; TRBD1 matches 10 bases. After removal of 5 bases from V and 6 bases from J, the junction contained 3 bases not matched to a gene. This CDR3 spans 14 amino acids. Per germline, CDR1 LNHNV and CDR2 YYDKDF (reference sequence). The CDR3 DNA follows: TGTGCCACCAGCGCAGACAGGGGGCATGAAAAACTGTTTTTT. Translated: CATSADRGHEKLFF.

The J gene is TRBJ2-7, the V gene TRBV2; tentative D call: TRBD2 (5 bases). V was clipped by 7 bases and J by 2 bases, with 9 bases between them. The CDR3 runs 12 residues. Germline CDR1 reads SNHLY; CDR2 reads FYNNEI. DNA of the CDR3: TGTGCCAGCATCTGGGGAGCCTACGAGCAGTACTTC. It specifies CASIWGAYEQYF.